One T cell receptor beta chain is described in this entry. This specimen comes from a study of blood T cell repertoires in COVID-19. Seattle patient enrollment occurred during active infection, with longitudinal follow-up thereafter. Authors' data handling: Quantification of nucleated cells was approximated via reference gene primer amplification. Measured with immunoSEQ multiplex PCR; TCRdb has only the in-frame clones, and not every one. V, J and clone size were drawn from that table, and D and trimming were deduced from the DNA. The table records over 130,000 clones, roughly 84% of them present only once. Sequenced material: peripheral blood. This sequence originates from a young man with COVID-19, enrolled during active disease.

The CDR3 protein is CAWSPGQGIEPQHF. As DNA, the CDR3 is TGTGCCTGGAGCCCGGGACAGGGAATTGAGCCCCAGCATTTT. The chain employs TRBV30 and TRBJ1-5; TRBD1 aligns across 9 bases. The CDR3 has 14 residues. V lost 3 bases and J lost 8; bases outside the gene matches: 8. CDR1 is GTSNPN, CDR2 SVGIG, per germline (reference sequence).